The clone carrying this TCR beta chain was seen once. As yet, its antigen is unknown. These data originate in a study of vaccination effects on CD4 cells after COVID-19. Study details: It was a median of 72 days after the second dose that post-vaccine samples were obtained.

Points from the study as a whole: After vaccination, at late timepoints, clones induced by infection and by vaccine contracted markedly. Within healthy vaccinees, only 1 of 255 vaccine-induced clones displayed cross-reactivity with common cold coronaviruses.

Culture proceeded for 10 days, and CD4+ T cells were then isolated. As their vaccination, participants received two doses of either BNT162b2 or mRNA-1273. Generated by immunoSEQ multiplex PCR, the TCRdb table keeps only in-frame clones and is missing some. Seen here are some 60,000 clones, approximately 80% observed once, and the top ten hold about 4.5%. The J segment lost 6 bases and the V segment lost 3 bases, leaving 7 bases of the junction unmatched. The germline gives CDR1 SQVTM, CDR2 ANQGSEA. The CDR3 is made up of 13 amino acids. Specimen: CD4+ T cells from PBMCs cultured without peptide, collected after COVID-19 vaccination. The source of this sequence is a human donor who received a COVID-19 vaccine. The chain links TRBV29-1 to TRBJ2-7, with 8 bases matching TRBD1. CDR3 DNA sequence: TGCAGCGTTGAGAGGACAGGGAACGGCGAGCAGTACTTC. Protein sequence: CSVERTGNGEQYF.